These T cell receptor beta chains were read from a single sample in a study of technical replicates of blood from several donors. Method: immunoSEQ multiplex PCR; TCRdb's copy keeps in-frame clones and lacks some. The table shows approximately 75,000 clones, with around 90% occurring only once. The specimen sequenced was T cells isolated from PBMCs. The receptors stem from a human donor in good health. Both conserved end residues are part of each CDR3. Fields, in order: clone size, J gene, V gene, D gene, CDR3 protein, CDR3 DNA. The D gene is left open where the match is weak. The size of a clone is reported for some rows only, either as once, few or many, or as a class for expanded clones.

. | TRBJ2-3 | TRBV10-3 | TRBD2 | CAISDGGGHTQYF | TGTGCCATCAGTGACGGGGGGGGTCATACGCAGTATTTT
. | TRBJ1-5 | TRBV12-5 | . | CASGLTGKGNQPQHF | TGTGCTAGTGGTTTGACAGGGAAGGGCAATCAGCCCCAGCATTTT
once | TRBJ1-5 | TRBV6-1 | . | CASSEGQESRNQPQHF | TGTGCCAGCAGTGAAGGGCAGGAATCTCGCAATCAGCCCCAGCATTTT
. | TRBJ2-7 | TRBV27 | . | CASSPGGREQYF | TGTGCCAGCAGTCCCGGGGGGCGCGAGCAGTACTTC
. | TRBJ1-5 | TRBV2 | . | CASSEAHSLRPQHF | TGTGCCAGCAGTGAAGCACACAGCCTTCGGCCCCAGCATTTT
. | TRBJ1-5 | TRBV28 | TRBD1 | CASSSDRLYSNQPQHF | TGTGCCAGCTCTTCGGACAGGTTATATAGCAATCAGCCCCAGCATTTT
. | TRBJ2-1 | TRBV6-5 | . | CASSVTSMHEQFF | TGTGCCAGCAGTGTTACTAGTATGCATGAGCAGTTCTTC
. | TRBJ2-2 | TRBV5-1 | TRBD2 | CASSMLAEDGELFF | TGCGCCAGCAGTATGCTAGCGGAAGACGGGGAGCTGTTTTTT
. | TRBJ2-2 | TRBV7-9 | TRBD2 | CASSFGLGLAGGHGELFF | TGTGCCAGCAGCTTTGGACTGGGACTAGCGGGAGGTCACGGGGAGCTGTTTTTT
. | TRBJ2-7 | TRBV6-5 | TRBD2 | CASGLAGYYEQYF | TGTGCCAGCGGGCTAGCGGGTTACTACGAGCAGTACTTC
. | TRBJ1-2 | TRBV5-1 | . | CASSFGFKADGYTF | TGCGCCAGCAGCTTTGGATTTAAGGCGGATGGCTACACCTTC
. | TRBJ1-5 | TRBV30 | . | CAWSGAGMTYSNQPQHF | TGTGCCTGGAGTGGGGCAGGAATGACCTATAGCAATCAGCCCCAGCATTTT
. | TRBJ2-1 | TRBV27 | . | CASSLSGSSYNEQFF | TGTGCCAGCAGTCTTAGCGGAAGCTCCTACAATGAGCAGTTCTTC
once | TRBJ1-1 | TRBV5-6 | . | CASSLEANPRAFF | TGTGCCAGCAGCTTGGAAGCGAACCCCAGAGCTTTCTTT
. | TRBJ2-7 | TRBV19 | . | CASSIDFGGYEQYF | TGTGCCAGTAGTATAGATTTTGGAGGGTACGAGCAGTACTTC
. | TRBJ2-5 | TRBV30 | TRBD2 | CAWDVAGEETQYF | TGTGCCTGGGATGTAGCGGGGGAAGAGACCCAGTACTTC
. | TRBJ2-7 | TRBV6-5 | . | CASLGSTYEQYF | TGTGCCAGCCTGGGCAGCACCTACGAGCAGTACTTC
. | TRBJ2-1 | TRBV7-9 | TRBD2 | CASSLGGTSGSLQFF | TGTGCCAGCAGCTTAGGTGGGACTAGCGGGAGTTTACAGTTCTTC
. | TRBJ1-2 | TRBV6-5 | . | CASSTGGGVNYGYTF | TGTGCCAGCAGCACCGGGGGGGGCGTTAACTATGGCTACACCTTC
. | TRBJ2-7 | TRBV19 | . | CASTAAGDTYEQYF | TGTGCCAGTACTGCGGCAGGGGATACCTACGAGCAGTACTTC
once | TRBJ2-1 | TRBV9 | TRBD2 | CASSVGSGGPMNEQFF | TGTGCCAGCAGCGTAGGATCGGGAGGGCCTATGAATGAGCAGTTCTTC
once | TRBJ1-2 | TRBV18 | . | CASSTPDSPSYGYTF | TGTGCCAGCTCAACCCCGGACAGTCCCAGCTATGGCTACACCTTC
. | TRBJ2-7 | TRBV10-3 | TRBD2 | CAIRRLADSYEQYF | TGTGCCATCAGACGACTAGCGGATTCCTACGAGCAGTACTTC
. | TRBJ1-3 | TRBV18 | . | CASSPGSSGNTIYF | TGTGCCAGCTCCCCAGGTAGCTCTGGAAACACCATATATTTT
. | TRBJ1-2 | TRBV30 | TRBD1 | CAWRMRSGGRYGYTF | TGTGCCTGGAGGATGAGGTCAGGGGGACGGTATGGCTACACCTTC
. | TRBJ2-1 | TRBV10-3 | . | CAIMAGNNEQFF | TGTGCCATCATGGCAGGGAACAATGAGCAGTTCTTC
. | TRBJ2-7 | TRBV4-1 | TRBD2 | CASSQDPGSGIYEQYF | TGCGCCAGCAGCCAAGATCCCGGGAGCGGGATATACGAGCAGTACTTC
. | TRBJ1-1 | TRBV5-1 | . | CASSLSPDRHTEAFF | TGCGCCAGCAGTCTAAGCCCGGACAGACACACTGAAGCTTTCTTT
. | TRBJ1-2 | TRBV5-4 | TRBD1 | CASSIRGRDGYTF | TGTGCCAGCAGCATCAGGGGGCGGGATGGCTACACCTTC
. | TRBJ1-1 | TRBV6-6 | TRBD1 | CASSGDRDLSKAFF | TGTGCCAGCAGTGGGGACAGGGATCTCTCAAAAGCTTTCTTT
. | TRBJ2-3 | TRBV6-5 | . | CATRRADTQYF | TGTGCCACCCGTCGGGCAGATACGCAGTATTTT
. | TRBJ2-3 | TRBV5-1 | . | CASSPRTGRADTQYF | TGCGCCAGCAGCCCCCGGACAGGGAGGGCAGATACGCAGTATTTT
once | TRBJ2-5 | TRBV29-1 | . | CSVLADQETQYF | TGCAGCGTTTTAGCGGACCAAGAGACCCAGTACTTC
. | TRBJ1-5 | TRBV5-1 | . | CASSQTGNGQPQHF | TGCGCCAGCAGCCAAACAGGGAACGGTCAGCCCCAGCATTTT
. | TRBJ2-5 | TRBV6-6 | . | CAGRKPGVETQYF | TGTGCCGGGCGGAAGCCAGGGGTAGAGACCCAGTACTTC
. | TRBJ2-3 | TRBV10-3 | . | CAISESRHDTQYF | TGTGCCATCAGTGAGTCGAGACACGATACGCAGTATTTT
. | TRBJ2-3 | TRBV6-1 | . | CASAPHATTDTQYF | TGTGCCAGCGCCCCACACGCAACAACAGATACGCAGTATTTT
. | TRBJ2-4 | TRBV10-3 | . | CAISESSGYTKNIQYF | TGTGCCATCAGTGAGTCTTCAGGGTACACCAAAAACATTCAGTACTTC
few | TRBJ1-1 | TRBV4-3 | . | CASSLSTQGNTEAFF | TGCGCCAGCAGCCTTTCAACACAGGGAAACACTGAAGCTTTCTTT
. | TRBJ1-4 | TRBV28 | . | CASSSPTGSINEKLFF | TGTGCCAGCAGTTCTCCCACAGGTTCTATAAATGAAAAACTGTTTTTT
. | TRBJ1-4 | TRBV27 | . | CASSLIAGVEKLFF | TGTGCCAGCAGTTTAATCGCAGGGGTTGAAAAACTGTTTTTT
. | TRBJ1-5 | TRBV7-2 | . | CASSTDLNQPQHF | TGTGCCAGCAGCACAGACCTCAATCAGCCCCAGCATTTT
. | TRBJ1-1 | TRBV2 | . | CASLGFEAFF | TGTGCCAGTCTTGGCTTTGAAGCTTTCTTT
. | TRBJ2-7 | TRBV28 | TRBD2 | CASSGGADPHHGQYF | TGTGCCAGCAGCGGGGGGGCGGACCCCCACCACGGGCAGTACTTC
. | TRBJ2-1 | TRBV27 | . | CASSSREISGNEQFF | TGTGCCAGCAGTTCCAGGGAAATATCTGGCAATGAGCAGTTCTTC
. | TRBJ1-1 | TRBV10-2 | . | CASSVDRLNTEAFF | TGCGCCAGCAGTGTGGACAGATTGAACACTGAAGCTTTCTTT
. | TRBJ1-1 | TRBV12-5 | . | CASGLFQVNTEAFF | TGTGCTAGTGGTTTGTTTCAGGTGAACACTGAAGCTTTCTTT
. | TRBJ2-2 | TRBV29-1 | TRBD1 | CSAGDRKNTGELFF | TGCAGCGCTGGGGACAGAAAGAACACCGGGGAGCTGTTTTTT
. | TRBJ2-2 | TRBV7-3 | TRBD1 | CASRSFGQGDTGELFF | TGTGCCAGCAGGTCGTTCGGACAGGGAGACACCGGGGAGCTGTTTTTT
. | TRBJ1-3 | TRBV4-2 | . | CASSQVLRGSRSGNTIYF | TGTGCCAGCAGCCAAGTCTTAAGGGGCAGTCGCTCTGGAAACACCATATATTTT
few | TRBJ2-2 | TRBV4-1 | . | CASSQALNTGELFF | TGCGCCAGCAGCCAAGCCCTTAACACCGGGGAGCTGTTTTTT
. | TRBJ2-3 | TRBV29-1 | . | CSGSEGTDTQYF | TGCAGCGGTAGCGAGGGCACAGATACGCAGTATTTT
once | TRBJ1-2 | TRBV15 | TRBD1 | CATSGGQGLGYTF | TGTGCCACCAGCGGAGGACAGGGGTTGGGCTACACCTTC
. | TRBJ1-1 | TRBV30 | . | CAWSKTLKETEAFF | TGTGCCTGGAGTAAAACTTTGAAGGAGACTGAAGCTTTCTTT
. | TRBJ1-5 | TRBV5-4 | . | CASSPDRGYNQPQHF | TGTGCCAGCAGCCCGGACCGGGGTTACAATCAGCCCCAGCATTTT